This T cell receptor beta chain was observed in a study of CD8 T cells in Susac syndrome. CDR3 length: 14 residues. With 4 bases removed from V and 5 bases from J, the gap between germline ends came to 12 bases. Germline loops: CDR1 LGHDT, CDR2 YNNKEL (reference sequence). Random hexamers were used to reverse transcribe the RNA input (about 0.5 to 1 ug). MiXCR, applied by TCRdb to the immunoSEQ multiplex PCR reads, yields one record per CDR3 protein. The data show approximately 150,000 distinct CDR3 sequences, approximately 94% seen once. This clonotype showed up just once. The genes are TRBV3-1 and TRBJ2-1, with a tentative D call TRBD1 (7 bases). The TCR comes from a human donor with Susac syndrome. Sequenced sample: CD4+ T cells from PBMCs. The CDR3 nucleotides are TGTGCCAGCAGCCTGCAGGGGGGAGACAATGAGCAGTTCTTC. This sequence encodes CASSLQGGDNEQFF.